This T cell receptor (beta chain) appears in the sequencing data of a study of blood T cell repertoires in COVID-19 (dated by TCRdb to between 2020 and 2021). Turning to the overall study: Samples covering the acute and convalescent phases of COVID-19 were provided by collaborators in the United States, Italy and Spain. Samples were obtained from the ongoing ImmuneRACE study (first 160 participants) and from 1,200 or so subjects provided by 6 global collaborators. The material from the prospective study consisted of cDNA or gDNA derived from T cells, B-cell-depleted T cells, or PBMCs. A freely available public database, intended as a resource for researchers studying the immune response to SARS-CoV-2, is where the repertoires were released. A de-identified subject ID, COVID-19 status, age in years and sex were almost always included in the sample metadata. Subjects who had been exposed to COVID-19, were actively infected with it, or had recovered from it provided the deeply sampled blood TCRbeta repertoires that made up the dataset. HLA class I and class II types, where available, came from metadata supplied by the sample provider rather than from assay-based typing. The full study reports these points: How much clinical and demographic metadata was included differed by source and by participant, and the metadata was provided uncurated.

Inclusive of the bounding cysteine and phenylalanine, the CDR3 is 16 residues long. The CDR3 DNA has 48 bases and is translated from base 1. A distance of 13 bases separates the germline ends of V and J, which lose 1 base and 1 base respectively. Taken from the germline V gene, the CDR1 and CDR2 loops are MDHEN and SYDVKM. As to this clone: What antigen it recognizes has not been identified. Base qualities are not provided; no much larger clone lies one nucleotide away.

The collaborating institutions used their own protocols to collect whole blood in K2EDTA tubes. For TCRbeta analysis, collaborator samples were shipped as frozen whole blood, as isolated PBMCs, or as DNA extracted from either sample type. TCRbeta CDR3 regions were amplified from genomic DNA by means of the immunoSEQ Assay, a bias-controlled multiplex PCR. In the paper's pipeline: The number of nucleated cells in each sample was estimated by amplification of reference gene primers within the assay. To quantify the absolute abundance of each unique TCRbeta CDR3 rearrangement, sequence reads were collapsed and filtered. For each sample, productive Simpson clonality was calculated as the square root of Simpson's diversity index across productive rearrangements. This is the immuneACCESS table as TCRdb keeps it, with only in-frame sequences that have V and J called. A part of the clones is gone; compared with another copy, unresolved V genes explain less than half, and the rest is unexplained. Clone size and the V and J calls come from that table; the DNA yielded D and trimming. The sample contains 78,000 or so clones, roughly 87% of them found a single time. The leading ten clones occupy approximately 12% of the sample.

The chain was built from TRBV28 and TRBJ2-5, and the D gene may be TRBD2, 5 bases matching. This sequence was found in an elderly man with acute or convalescent COVID-19. Specimen: peripheral blood. The nucleotide sequence is TGTGCCAGCAGTTTATCGGGGAGTCCGATCCAAGAGACCCAGTACTTC. Translated, this is CASSLSGSPIQETQYF.